This T cell receptor beta chain is drawn from a study of T cells in Graves' hyperthyroidism and ophthalmopathy. Study-level findings and limits: Ophthalmopathy was distinguished from stable hyperthyroidism by 13 V-J signatures.

In this sample, this clonotype turned up many times. The antigen is unknown. Amplification yielded TCR beta CDR3 regions, with RNA transcripts as the source. First-round RT-PCR of the TCR CDR3 relied on the HTBI primer set. Each CDR3 protein is one row after TCRdb ran MiXCR on the multiplex PCR reads. The data contain 450,000 to 650,000 distinct CDR3 sequences, roughly 17% of them seen just once; the ten biggest clones take up approximately 18%. The CDR3 is 15 residues long. The germline V and J ends were trimmed by 1 base and 1 base, with 10 bases remaining between them. Per the germline V gene, CDR1 is LGHNA and CDR2 is YSLEER.

Source material: blood. The receptor was derived from a woman under 30 with Graves' ophthalmopathy. The genes are TRBV4-3 and TRBJ1-1; possible D gene TRBD1, 6 bases. The CDR3 is CASSQAPGQNTEAFF. The CDR3 DNA reads as TGCGCCAGCAGCCAAGCCCCGGGACAGAACACTGAAGCTTTCTTT.